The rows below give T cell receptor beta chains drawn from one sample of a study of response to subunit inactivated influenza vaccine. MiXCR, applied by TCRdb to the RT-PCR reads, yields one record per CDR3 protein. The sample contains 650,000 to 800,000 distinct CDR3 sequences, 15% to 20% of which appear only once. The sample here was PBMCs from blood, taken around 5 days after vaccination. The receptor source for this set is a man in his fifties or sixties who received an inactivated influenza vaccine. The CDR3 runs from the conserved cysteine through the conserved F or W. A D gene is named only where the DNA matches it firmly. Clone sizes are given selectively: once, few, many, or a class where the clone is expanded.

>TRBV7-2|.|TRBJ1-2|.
CASSLAGGEIGGYTF
TGTGCCAGCAGCTTAGCCGGCGGGGAGATCGGTGGCTACACCTTC
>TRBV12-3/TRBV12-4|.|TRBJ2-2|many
CASSLHSLGTGELFF
TGTGCCAGCAGTCTCCATTCCCTAGGGACCGGGGAGCTGTTTTTT
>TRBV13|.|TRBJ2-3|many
CASSKGATDTQYF
TGTGCCAGCAGCAAAGGGGCCACAGATACGCAGTATTTT
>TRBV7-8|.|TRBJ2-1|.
CASRQGRTQYNEQFF
TGTGCCAGCAGGCAGGGGCGAACCCAATACAATGAGCAGTTCTTC
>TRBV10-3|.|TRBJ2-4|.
CATQRELDKNIQYF
TGTGCCACCCAGAGGGAATTGGACAAAAACATTCAGTACTTC
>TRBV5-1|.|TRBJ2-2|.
CASSLVGPTYTGELFF
TGCGCCAGCAGCTTGGTGGGGCCCACATACACCGGGGAGCTGTTTTTT
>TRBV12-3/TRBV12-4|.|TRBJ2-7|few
CASSVRPTYEQYF
TGTGCCAGCAGCGTCAGGCCCACCTACGAGCAGTACTTC
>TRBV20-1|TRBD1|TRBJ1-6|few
CSAPGGNSPLHF
TGCAGTGCTCCAGGGGGGAATTCACCCCTCCACTTT
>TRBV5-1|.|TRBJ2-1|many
CASSLSINNEQFF
TGCGCCAGCAGCTTGTCGATAAACAATGAGCAGTTCTTC
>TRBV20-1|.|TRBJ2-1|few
CSADEGIGYNEQFF
TGCAGTGCTGACGAAGGAATAGGCTACAATGAGCAGTTCTTC
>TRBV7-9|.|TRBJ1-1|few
CASSGIQGAEAFF
TGTGCCAGCAGCGGGATCCAGGGCGCTGAAGCTTTCTTT
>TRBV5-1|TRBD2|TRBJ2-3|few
CASSLALTSGVDTQYF
TGCGCCAGCAGCTTGGCCTTGACTAGCGGGGTTGATACGCAGTATTTT
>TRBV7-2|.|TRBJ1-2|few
CASSFVERVGYGYTF
TGTGCCAGCAGCTTTGTGGAAAGAGTAGGCTATGGCTACACCTTC
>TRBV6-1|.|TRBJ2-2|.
CASRGARFTGELFF
TGTGCCAGCAGGGGAGCTAGGTTCACCGGGGAGCTGTTTTTT
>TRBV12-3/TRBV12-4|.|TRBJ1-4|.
CASSLSSATGGEKLFF
TGTGCCAGCAGTTTGTCGTCCGCGACGGGCGGTGAAAAACTGTTTTTT
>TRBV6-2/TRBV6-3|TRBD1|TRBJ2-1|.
CASKRQGNEQFF
TGTGCCAGCAAGAGACAGGGGAATGAGCAGTTCTTC
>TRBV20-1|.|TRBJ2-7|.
CSALQRTDFYEQYF
TGCAGTGCTCTACAGAGGACCGATTTTTACGAGCAGTACTTC
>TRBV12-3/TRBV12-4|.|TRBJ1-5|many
CASSLEIALSQPQHF
TGTGCCAGCAGTTTAGAAATCGCGTTAAGTCAGCCCCAGCATTTT
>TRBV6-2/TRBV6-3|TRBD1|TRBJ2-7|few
CASSYSRDPGRGYEQYF
TGTGCCAGCAGTTACTCAAGGGACCCTGGCAGGGGGTACGAGCAGTACTTC
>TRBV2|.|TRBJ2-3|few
CASRGQTNTDTQYF
TGTGCCAGCAGGGGACAAACGAACACAGATACGCAGTATTTT
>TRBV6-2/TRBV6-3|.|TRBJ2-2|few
CASSYHAGITGELFF
TGTGCCAGCAGTTACCACGCGGGAATCACCGGGGAGCTGTTTTTT
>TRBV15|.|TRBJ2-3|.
CATSRPGTDTQYF
TGTGCCACCAGCAGACCAGGCACAGATACGCAGTATTTT
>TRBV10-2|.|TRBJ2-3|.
CASSEQASATDTQYF
TGCGCCAGCAGTGAGCAGGCTAGCGCTACAGATACGCAGTATTTT
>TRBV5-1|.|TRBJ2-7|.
CASSFRREQGEQYF
TGCGCCAGCAGCTTCCGCAGGGAACAAGGCGAGCAGTACTTC
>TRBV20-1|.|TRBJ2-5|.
CSASSEQETQYF
TGCAGTGCAAGCTCGGAGCAAGAGACCCAGTACTTC
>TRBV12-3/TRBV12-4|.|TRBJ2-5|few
CASSSMGSPPQYF
TGTGCCAGCAGTTCTATGGGGTCCCCCCCCCAGTACTTC
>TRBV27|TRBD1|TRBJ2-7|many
CASSPSGTGGYEQYF
TGTGCCAGCAGTCCCTCCGGGACAGGGGGGTACGAGCAGTACTTC
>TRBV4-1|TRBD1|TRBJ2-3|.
CASRTGWDTDTQYF
TGCGCCAGCAGGACAGGGTGGGACACAGATACGCAGTATTTT
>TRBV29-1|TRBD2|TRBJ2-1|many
CSVMTSINEQFF
TGCAGCGTGATGACTAGCATCAATGAGCAGTTCTTC
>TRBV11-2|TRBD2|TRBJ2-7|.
CASSLMRLAGGLSYEQYF
TGTGCCAGCAGCTTAATGAGACTAGCGGGGGGCCTCTCCTACGAGCAGTACTTC
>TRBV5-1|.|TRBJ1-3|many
CASSLPDYSGNTIYF
TGCGCCAGCAGCTTGCCGGACTACTCTGGAAACACCATATATTTT
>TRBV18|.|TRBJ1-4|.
CASSPWGAADEKLFF
TGTGCCAGCTCACCGTGGGGTGCGGCAGATGAAAAACTGTTTTTT
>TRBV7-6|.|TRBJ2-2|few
CASSPGGHTGELFF
TGTGCCAGCAGCCCCGGCGGTCACACCGGGGAGCTGTTTTTT
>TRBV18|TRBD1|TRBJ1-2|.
CASSPGQEHGYTF
TGTGCCAGCTCACCAGGACAGGAACATGGCTACACCTTC
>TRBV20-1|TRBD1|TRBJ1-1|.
CSARDQGAAPEAFF
TGCAGTGCTAGAGATCAGGGGGCGGCTCCTGAAGCTTTCTTT
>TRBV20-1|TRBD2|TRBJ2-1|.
CSADPGLAGNNEQFF
TGCAGTGCGGACCCGGGACTAGCGGGAAACAATGAGCAGTTCTTC
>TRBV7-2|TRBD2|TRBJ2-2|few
CASSSPGGGTGELFF
TGTGCCAGCAGCTCCCCGGGGGGGGGAACCGGGGAGCTGTTTTTT
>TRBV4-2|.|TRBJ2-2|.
CTSSNDGFGTGELFF
TGTACCAGCAGCAACGATGGATTCGGCACCGGGGAGCTGTTTTTT
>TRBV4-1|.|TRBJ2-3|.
CASSQIGFYTDTQYF
TGCGCCAGCAGCCAAATTGGCTTCTACACAGATACGCAGTATTTT
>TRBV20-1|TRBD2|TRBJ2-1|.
CSAKVTGTTLYNEQFF
TGCAGTGCTAAGGTGACTGGGACTACCTTATACAATGAGCAGTTCTTC
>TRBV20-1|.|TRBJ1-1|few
CSAIKTEAFF
TGCAGTGCGATTAAAACTGAAGCTTTCTTT
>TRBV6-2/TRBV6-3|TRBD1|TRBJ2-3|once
CASRTPGQGPDTQYF
TGTGCCAGCAGGACTCCGGGACAGGGGCCAGATACGCAGTATTTT
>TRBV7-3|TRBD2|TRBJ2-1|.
CASSLRSGRAGDEQFF
TGTGCCAGCAGCTTAAGGAGCGGGAGGGCCGGGGATGAGCAGTTCTTC
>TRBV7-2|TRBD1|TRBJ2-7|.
CASSYGAGGGYEQYF
TGTGCCAGCAGCTACGGCGCAGGGGGCGGATACGAGCAGTACTTC
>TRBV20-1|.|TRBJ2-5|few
CSARVYKETQYF
TGCAGTGCTAGAGTCTACAAAGAGACCCAGTACTTC
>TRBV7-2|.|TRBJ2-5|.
CASRHTEGVETQYF
TGTGCCAGCAGGCACACGGAGGGGGTAGAGACCCAGTACTTC
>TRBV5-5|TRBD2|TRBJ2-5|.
CASSETSGGSLRETQYF
TGTGCCAGCAGCGAAACTAGCGGGGGGTCGTTGCGGGAGACCCAGTACTTC
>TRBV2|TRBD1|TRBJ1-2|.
CASRQGEDYGYTF
TGTGCCAGCCGACAGGGTGAAGACTATGGCTACACCTTC
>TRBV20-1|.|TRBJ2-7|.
CSAPPGPSSYEQYF
TGCAGTGCCCCACCGGGACCGAGCTCCTACGAGCAGTACTTC